These 21 T cell receptor beta chains were sequenced from one sample in a study of blood T cell repertoires in COVID-19. Using immunoSEQ multiplex PCR, the repertoire was profiled, and TCRdb retains in-frame clones only, with some absent. The data show about 230,000 clones, 88% seen once. The sequenced sample consisted of peripheral blood. Receptor source: a woman aged 55-70 years with acute or convalescent COVID-19.

V usage is TRBV4-3 and J usage is TRBJ2-1; 8 bases align to TRBD2. Germline-derived CDR1 and CDR2 are LGHNA and YSLEER. This CDR3 spans 14 amino acids. V was pared by 4 bases and J by 10 bases, with 9 bases of the junction left unmatched. The DNA for the CDR3 is TGCGCCAGCAGCCGTGAAGCGGGAGTGCGGGAGCAGTTCTTC. Its protein product is CASSREAGVREQFF.

The J gene is TRBJ1-1, the V gene TRBV11-2; the match to TRBD1 covers 7 bases. V dropped 5 bases and J dropped 4; count of bases not matched to a gene: 4. Germline V gives CDR1 SGHAT, CDR2 FQNNGV. The CDR3 loop spans 13 amino acids. CDR3 sequence (DNA): TGTGCCAGCAGCCCGGGACAGCCCACTGAAGCTTTCTTT. As protein: CASSPGQPTEAFF. Based on the CDR3 plus reference TRBV11-2 and TRBJ1-1, the full variable domain is EAGVAQSPRYKIIEKRQSVAFWCNPISGHATLYWYQQILGQGPKLLIQFQNNGVVDDSQLPKDRFSAERLKGVDSTLKIQPAKLEDSAVYLCASSPGQPTEAFFGQGTRLTVV.

The genes are TRBV30 and TRBJ1-3; D is ambiguous. Per the germline V gene, CDR1 is GTSNPN and CDR2 is SVGIG (reference sequence). V was clipped by 0 bases and J by 0 bases, with 9 bases between them. CDR3 length: 15 residues. The CDR3 bases are TGTGCCTGGAGTGTAGCAGACATCTCTGGAAACACCATATATTTT. This gives the protein CAWSVADISGNTIYF.

This clone was observed a single time. V and J are TRBV6-1 and TRBJ2-7; D not certain. The ends were cut back, 1 base at V and 3 bases at J, with 7 bases in the middle. CDR1 and CDR2 (germline): MNHNS, SASEGT. The CDR3 has 13 amino acids. The CDR3 DNA follows: TGTGCCAGCAGTGAAGGGCATCTCTACGAGCAGTACTTC. It translates to CASSEGHLYEQYF.

The V gene is TRBV5-5, the J gene TRBJ2-7; 7 bases are a match to TRBD1. V was pared by 2 bases and J by 0 bases, with 5 bases of the junction left unmatched. The CDR3 extends over 15 amino acids. Germline values: CDR1 SGHKS, CDR2 YYEKEE (reference sequence). Here the CDR3 reads CASSFGTASSYEQYF. CDR3 sequence (DNA): TGTGCCAGCAGCTTCGGGACAGCCAGCTCCTACGAGCAGTACTTC.

This chain links TRBV15 with TRBJ2-7; TRBD2 might be the D (5 bases). Trimming shortened V by 0 bases and J by 6 bases, and 9 bases separated the two germline ends. Germline values: CDR1 LNHNV, CDR2 YYDKDF (reference sequence). The CDR3 is made up of 13 amino acids. CDR3 region: CATSRDHRGEQYF. The CDR3 DNA follows: TGTGCCACCAGCAGAGATCACCGGGGCGAGCAGTACTTC.

V gene TRBV6-6 combines with J gene TRBJ1-5, with 11 bases that match TRBD1. Trimming removed 6 bases from V and 7 bases from J; junction bases left unmatched: 5. The CDR3 spans 14 residues. Germline values: CDR1 MNHNY, CDR2 SVGAGI (reference sequence). In nucleotides, the CDR3 is TGTGCCAGCAGGGGCCGGACAGGGGGCCAGCCCCAGCATTTT. Translated: CASRGRTGGQPQHF.

This clone was observed a handful of times. The V and J genes are TRBV4-1 and TRBJ1-2; D is perhaps TRBD1 (6 bases). V was cut by 1 base and J by 6 bases, with 18 bases left in between. The germline V gene has CDR1 MGHRA and CDR2 YSYEKL. The CDR3 extends over 16 amino acids. The CDR3 is CASSQVRGGAGNGYTF. The CDR3 coding sequence is TGCGCCAGCAGCCAAGTTCGAGGGGGAGCCGGCAATGGCTACACCTTC.

The rearrangement uses TRBV15 and TRBJ2-2, with 8 bases that match TRBD1. Per the germline V gene, CDR1 is LNHNV and CDR2 is YYDKDF (reference sequence). The CDR3 is 15 amino acids. V was clipped by 6 bases and J by 3 bases; unmatched bases: 6. The CDR3 protein is CATRLDREDTGELFF. As DNA, the CDR3 is TGTGCCACCAGGCTGGACAGGGAAGACACCGGGGAGCTGTTTTTT.

V usage is TRBV5-4 and J usage is TRBJ2-3; D remains unclear. This CDR3 has 15 residues. The germline V gene encodes CDR1 SGHNT and CDR2 YYREEE (reference sequence). V dropped 2 bases and J dropped 3 bases, with 13 bases sitting between them. CDR3 nucleotide sequence: TGTGCCAGCAGCTTAGACTCATTAGAGACAGATACGCAGTATTTT. It is translated as CASSLDSLETDTQYF. Variable domain in full (rest from reference TRBV5-4 and TRBJ2-3): ETGVTQSPTHLIKTRGQQVTLRCSSQSGHNTVSWYQQALGQGPQFIFQYYREEENGRGNFPPRFSGLQFPNYSSELNVNALELDDSALYLCASSLDSLETDTQYFGPGTRLTVL.

This chain's CDR3 is CAWTLYSGNTIYF. The CDR3 nucleotides read TGTGCCTGGACACTGTACTCTGGAAACACCATATATTTT. This chain joins TRBV30 and TRBJ1-3; unclear D gene. Germline V gene data show CDR1 as GTSNPN and CDR2 as SVGIG (reference sequence). The CDR3 sequence is 13 residues long. Deletions cut 4 bases from V and 0 bases from J, with 7 bases between. Filled out from reference TRBV30 and TRBJ1-3, the complete variable domain reads SQTIHQWPATLVQPVGSPLSLECTVEGTSNPNLYWYRQAAGRGLQLLFYSVGIGQISSEVPQNLSASRPQDRQFILSSKKLLLSDSGFYLCAWTLYSGNTIYFGEGSWLTVV.

This chain connects TRBV30 to TRBJ1-3; D is unclear. The CDR3 has 13 residues. From germline, CDR1 is GTSNPN and CDR2 SVGIG (reference sequence). The germline V and J ends were trimmed by 3 bases and 8 bases, with 14 bases remaining between them. The CDR3 DNA is TGTGCCTGGAGCTTCTCCGCTCGAGACACCATATATTTT. Translating gives CAWSFSARDTIYF.

This rearrangement joins TRBV12-2 to TRBJ2-1; the table assigns TRBD1, which was not confirmed against the DNA. TRBV12-2 is termed a pseudogene. There are 16 residues in the CDR3. This CDR3 reads CASRCDRDSNYNEQFF. CDR3 nucleotide sequence: TGTGCAAGTCGCTGCGACCGGGACAGCAACTACAATGAGCAGTTCTTC.

The chain recombines TRBV19 with TRBJ1-2; 7 bases are a match to TRBD1. The length of the CDR3 is 12 residues. Germline loops: CDR1 LNHDA, CDR2 SQIVND (reference sequence). The V gene end was trimmed by 4 bases and the J gene end by 6 bases; junction bases not matched to a gene: 2. The CDR3 protein is CASSTGGDGYTF. The CDR3 DNA follows: TGTGCCAGTAGTACAGGGGGTGATGGCTACACCTTC.

The V and J genes are TRBV6-6 and TRBJ2-7; 7 bases are shared with TRBD1. J gave up 3 bases and V 4 bases, and 9 bases lay outside the gene matches. There are 15 residues in the CDR3. Germline V gene sequence: CDR1 MNHNY, CDR2 SVGAGI (reference sequence). CDR3 DNA sequence: TGTGCCAGCAGTTTCCTCCTCGGGACAGACTACGAGCAGTACTTC. Translation: CASSFLLGTDYEQYF.

This chain connects TRBV6-1 to TRBJ1-6; possibly TRBD1 for D (5 bases). Deletions cut 1 base from V and 8 bases from J, with 6 bases between. The germline V gene has CDR1 MNHNS and CDR2 SASEGT. This CDR3 has 13 residues. CDR3 sequence (DNA): TGTGCCAGCAGTGAAGTACAGGATTCACCCCTCCACTTT. It translates to CASSEVQDSPLHF.

The chain has TRBV19 and TRBJ1-1; perhaps TRBD1 as D (5 bases). The germline V and J ends were trimmed by 5 bases and 6 bases, with 16 bases remaining between them. The CDR3 has 14 residues. CDR1 LNHDA and CDR2 SQIVND come from the germline V gene (reference sequence). The CDR3 sequence is CASSPGRGRAEAFF. The CDR3 bases are TGTGCCAGTAGTCCTGGTAGGGGCAGGGCTGAAGCTTTCTTT.

This clone has more than one count but fewer than ten. V usage is TRBV11-2 and J usage is TRBJ1-3, with D possibly matching TRBD1 (5 bases). Germline CDR1 and CDR2: SGHAT and FQNNGV. Deletions cut 5 bases from V and 3 bases from J, with 17 bases between. The CDR3 extends over 16 amino acids. CDR3 nucleotides: TGTGCCAGCAGCACAGGTCCGGGTCCTGATGGAAACACCATATATTTT. Protein: CASSTGPGPDGNTIYF.

The chain links TRBV5-1 to TRBJ2-7; 9 bases agree with TRBD1. The CDR3 runs to 14 residues. The germline CDR1 and CDR2 sequences are SGHRS and YFSETQ. V was clipped by 4 bases and J by 6 bases; unmatched bases: 8. CDR3 in DNA: TGCGCCAGCAGCCTTAGGACAGGGGAAGGCGAGCAGTACTTC. It specifies CASSLRTGEGEQYF.

This chain connects TRBV18 to TRBJ2-7, with a weak D call TRBD2 (5 bases). The germline V gene has CDR1 KGHSH and CDR2 LQKENI. The CDR3 extends over 13 amino acids. V shed 4 bases and J shed 4 bases, with 11 bases lying between them. The CDR3 DNA reads as TGTGCCAGCTCACAGACTCCGGGGTACGAGCAGTACTTC. It codes for CASSQTPGYEQYF.

V is TRBV2 and J is TRBJ2-7, with 7 positions matching TRBD1. CDR3 length equals 13 residues. Per germline, CDR1 SNHLY and CDR2 FYNNEI. V dropped 8 bases and J dropped 6; count of bases not matched to a gene: 10. The CDR3 region is CASSNDRAGEQYF. As DNA, the CDR3 is TGTGCCAGCTCAAATGACAGGGCTGGCGAGCAGTACTTC. Supplemented by reference TRBV2 and TRBJ2-7, the full variable domain reads EPEVTQTPSHQVTQMGQEVILRCVPISNHLYFYWYRQILGQKVEFLVSFYNNEISEKSEIFDDQFSVERPDGSNFTLKIRSTKLEDSAMYFCASSNDRAGEQYFGPGTRLTVT.